These 21 T cell receptor beta chains originate from one sample sequenced in a study of blood T cell repertoires in COVID-19. Produced via immunoSEQ multiplex PCR; TCRdb's table is partial and in-frame only. The sample has 200,000 to 250,000 clones; approximately 86% are singletons. Sequencing was done on a sample of peripheral blood. The receptors stem from a woman aged 30 to 39 who had recovered from COVID-19.

This clone appeared once. This chain links TRBV5-1 with TRBJ2-5; 10 nucleotides line up with TRBD2. Per germline, CDR1 SGHRS and CDR2 YFSETQ. The CDR3 length is 17 residues. V lost 1 base and J lost 5; bases outside the gene matches: 11. The CDR3 DNA reads TGCGCCAGCAGCTTGTCTGATAGCGGGGGGCCACAGGAGACCCAGTACTTC. Its protein is CASSLSDSGGPQETQYF.

This clone was recorded a few times. The V call is TRBV2, the J call TRBJ2-5; D may be TRBD1 (6 bases). The CDR3 is 14 residues long. Germline-derived CDR1 and CDR2 are SNHLY and FYNNEI. V lost 7 bases and J lost 2, with 14 bases in between. The CDR3 sequence is CASNPDRLQETQYF. CDR3 DNA sequence: TGTGCCAGCAACCCTGACAGGCTGCAAGAGACCCAGTACTTC.

The genes are TRBV24-1 and TRBJ2-3; 12 nucleotides align to TRBD2. The CDR3 has 18 amino acids. Germline V gene data show CDR1 as KGHDR and CDR2 as SFDVKD. V lost 2 bases, J lost 2 bases, and 7 bases stayed unmatched. CDR3: CATSDSTSGGPTTDTQYF. DNA of the CDR3: TGTGCCACCAGTGATTCAACTAGCGGGGGGCCCACCACAGATACGCAGTATTTT.

In DNA form, the CDR3 reads TGTGCCAGCAGTTACGGTGGGGCGGGACAAGAGACCCAGTACTTC. This translates into CASSYGGAGQETQYF. This chain connects TRBV6-5 to TRBJ2-5; tentative D call: TRBD2 (6 bases). Germline V gene lookup returns CDR1 MNHEY and CDR2 SVGAGI. This CDR3 is built from 15 residues. Trimming took off 2 bases at V and 2 bases at J, with 12 bases between the two ends.

The gene calls are TRBV2 and TRBJ2-7, with 8 positions matching TRBD1. J lost 4 bases, V lost 4 bases, and 6 bases had no gene match. The CDR3 is 14 amino acids. The germline gives CDR1 SNHLY, CDR2 FYNNEI. CDR3 DNA: TGTGCCAGCAGTGGCTGGACAGGGACTTACGAGCAGTACTTC. Protein: CASSGWTGTYEQYF.

A single count supports this clone. The chain is built from TRBV5-6 and TRBJ1-1; D call uncertain. The CDR3 has 13 residues. V was trimmed by 0 bases and J by 0 bases, leaving 3 bases between them. From germline, CDR1 is SGHDT and CDR2 YYEEEE. The CDR3, as DNA: TGTGCCAGCAGCTTGGAGCTGAACACTGAAGCTTTCTTT. Its translation is CASSLELNTEAFF.

V is TRBV18 and J is TRBJ2-1; D is unresolved. Trimming pared 0 bases from V and 0 bases from J, leaving 9 bases between. Germline V gives CDR1 KGHSH, CDR2 LQKENI. The CDR3 loop spans 16 amino acids. The CDR3 DNA is TGTGCCAGCTCACCACCCCCGATGAGCTCCTACAATGAGCAGTTCTTC. Translating it yields CASSPPPMSSYNEQFF.

This chain links TRBV9 with TRBJ2-1; 10 positions match TRBD2. The germline CDR1 and CDR2 sequences are SGDLS and YYNGEE. J was trimmed by 6 bases and V by 0 bases; bases with no gene match: 6. The CDR3 contains 16 residues. The CDR3 loop is CASSVGSSGGSNEQFF. CDR3 DNA: TGTGCCAGCAGCGTAGGCAGTAGCGGGGGGTCCAATGAGCAGTTCTTC.

V gene TRBV5-4 combines with J gene TRBJ2-1; TRBD2 aligns across 12 bases. Germline-derived CDR1 and CDR2 are SGHNT and YYREEE (reference sequence). This CDR3 region has 18 residues. Unmatched junction bases numbered 17, after V lost 5 bases and J lost 8 bases. The CDR3 DNA is TGTGCCAGCAGGGGGAATACAAAAGGACTAGCGGGGCGAGATGAGCAGTTCTTC. Its protein is CASRGNTKGLAGRDEQFF.

The CDR3 spells CASSLHAGVTGELFF. In DNA form, the CDR3 reads TGTGCCAGCAGCCTACACGCAGGGGTCACCGGGGAGCTGTTTTTT. J is TRBJ2-2 and V is TRBV13; D possibly corresponds to TRBD1 (6 bases). Germline lookup yields CDR1 PRHDT and CDR2 FYEKMQ (reference sequence). This CDR3 spans 15 amino acids. With 5 bases removed from V and 4 bases from J, the gap between germline ends came to 14 bases.

The rearrangement links TRBV3-1 (or the pseudogene TRBV3-2) to TRBJ2-7, with TRBD1 identical over 7 bases. After removal of 3 bases from V and 6 bases from J, the junction contained 8 bases not matched to a gene. Germline V gene sequence: CDR1 LGHDT, CDR2 YNNKEL (reference sequence). The CDR3 is 14 residues long. As DNA, the CDR3 is TGTGCCAGCAGCCATAGGGACAGTTTGCGCGAGCAGTACTTC. It translates to CASSHRDSLREQYF.

This rearrangement joins TRBV4-1 to TRBJ1-5, with 8 bases aligning to TRBD1. CDR1 is MGHRA and CDR2 is YSYEKL in the germline V gene. This CDR3 is 13 amino acids long. Losses at the gene ends were 8 bases for V and 2 bases for J; bases not matched to a gene: 2. In DNA form, the CDR3 reads TGCGCCAGCGGGACAGGCCGCAATCAGCCCCAGCATTTT. Its protein product is CASGTGRNQPQHF.

The genes are TRBV27 and TRBJ1-1, with TRBD1 matching over 8 bases. Trimming took 5 bases from V and 7 from J; bases not matched to a gene: 12. The germline V gene encodes CDR1 MNHEY and CDR2 SMNVEV (reference sequence). This CDR3 has 15 residues. CDR3 DNA: TGTGCCAGCAGTCTACTAGGACAGGGTGGCAGTGAAGCTTTCTTT. It yields the protein CASSLLGQGGSEAFF.

This clone was seen a few times. The chain employs TRBV5-4 and TRBJ1-1, with 9 bases identical to TRBD1. The V and J ends lost 0 bases and 4 bases, in that order; junction bases with no gene match: 4. CDR1 is SGHNT and CDR2 is YYREEE in the germline V gene (reference sequence). The CDR3 contains 15 residues. As DNA, the CDR3 is TGTGCCAGCAGCTTGGGGACAGGGGTGCTCACTGAAGCTTTCTTT. Translating gives CASSLGTGVLTEAFF. Drawing the rest from reference TRBV5-4 and TRBJ1-1, the complete variable domain is ETGVTQSPTHLIKTRGQQVTLRCSSQSGHNTVSWYQQALGQGPQFIFQYYREEENGRGNFPPRFSGLQFPNYSSELNVNALELDDSALYLCASSLGTGVLTEAFFGQGTRLTVV.

V and J are TRBV7-2 and TRBJ2-5; 10 bases are shared with TRBD2. This CDR3 is 16 amino acids long. Germline assignment: CDR1 SGHTA and CDR2 FQGNSA. Trimming cost V 5 bases and J 4 bases; bases outside gene matches: 10. CDR3 amino acids: CASSPLKRGGGETQYF. The CDR3 DNA follows: TGTGCCAGCAGCCCTCTAAAGCGGGGGGGCGGAGAGACCCAGTACTTC.

The chain links TRBV3-1 (or the pseudogene TRBV3-2) to TRBJ1-1, with 7 bases aligning to TRBD1. The V gene end was trimmed by 0 bases and the J gene end by 7 bases; junction bases not matched to a gene: 8. Per germline, CDR1 LGHDT and CDR2 YNNKEL (reference sequence). CDR3 length: 15 amino acids. CDR3 amino acids: CASSQDMTGTFEAFF. As DNA, the CDR3 is TGTGCCAGCAGCCAAGATATGACAGGGACCTTTGAAGCTTTCTTT.

The rearrangement links TRBV5-6 to TRBJ1-2; the D is unclear. This CDR3 contains 14 residues. The germline V gene has CDR1 SGHDT and CDR2 YYEEEE. V lost 4 bases and J lost 1, with 11 bases in between. In DNA, the CDR3 is TGTGCCAGCAGCCGAGGGTCGGATAACTATGGCTACACCTTC. Translating it yields CASSRGSDNYGYTF.

The rearrangement joins TRBV4-1 to TRBJ1-3; D gene uncertain. Trimming shortened V by 3 bases and J by 0 bases, and 12 bases separated the two germline ends. This CDR3 contains 16 residues. Germline V gene sequence: CDR1 MGHRA, CDR2 YSYEKL. The chain's CDR3 is CASSQVTPISGNTIYF. The CDR3 bases are TGCGCCAGCAGCCAGGTAACACCGATCTCTGGAAACACCATATATTTT.

This chain joins TRBV10-3 and TRBJ2-1; D is perhaps TRBD1 (6 bases). This CDR3 is built from 15 residues. Trimming shortened V by 2 bases and J by 0 bases, and 8 bases separated the two germline ends. The germline CDR1 and CDR2 sequences are ENHRY and SYGVKD. The CDR3 DNA sequence: TGTGCCATCAGTGAGCTAGGGGGCTCCTACAATGAGCAGTTCTTC. Residues: CAISELGGSYNEQFF.

A single count supports this clone. The gene calls are TRBV2 and TRBJ2-3; D is unclear. V was pared by 5 bases and J by 6 bases, with 9 bases between. The CDR3 covers 12 residues. CDR1 and CDR2 from the germline V gene are SNHLY and FYNNEI. This chain's CDR3 is CASSPYSDTQYF. CDR3 DNA sequence: TGTGCCAGCAGTCCTTATTCGGATACGCAGTATTTT. Full variable domain (missing parts from reference TRBV2 and TRBJ2-3): EPEVTQTPSHQVTQMGQEVILRCVPISNHLYFYWYRQILGQKVEFLVSFYNNEISEKSEIFDDQFSVERPDGSNFTLKIRSTKLEDSAMYFCASSPYSDTQYFGPGTRLTVL.

The CDR3 loop is CASSQARGALNEQFF. In nucleotides, the CDR3 is TGCGCCAGCAGCCAAGCGCGGGGGGCCCTTAATGAGCAGTTCTTC. The V and J genes are TRBV4-3 and TRBJ2-1; 8 nucleotides agree with TRBD2. Germline lookup yields CDR1 LGHNA and CDR2 YSLEER. This CDR3 contains 15 residues. V was clipped by 1 base and J by 7 bases; unmatched bases: 6.